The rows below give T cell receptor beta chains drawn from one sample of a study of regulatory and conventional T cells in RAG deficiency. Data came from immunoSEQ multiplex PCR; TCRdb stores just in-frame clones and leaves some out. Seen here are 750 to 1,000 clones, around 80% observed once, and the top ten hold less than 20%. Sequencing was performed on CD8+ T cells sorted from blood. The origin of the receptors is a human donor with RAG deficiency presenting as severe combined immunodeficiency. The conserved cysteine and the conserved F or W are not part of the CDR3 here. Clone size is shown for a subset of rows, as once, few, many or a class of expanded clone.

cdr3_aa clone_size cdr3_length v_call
ASSFNRGSGKLF - 12 TRBV7-7
ASSLMGLGANVLT once 13 TRBV28
ASSPSGGGLTDTQY - 14 TRBV9
ASSVGGGDEQY few 11 TRBV9
ASSTGGAEAF - 10 TRBV5-1
ASSCESRANVLT - 12 TRBV7-9
ASSSITKLGKTYGYT - 15 TRBV25-1
ASGSMILQGKIYGYT - 15 TRBV12-5
ASSLYGTNSNQPQH - 14 TRBV28
ASSWGTGGFRYEQY - 14 TRBV5-4
ASSLGTNYGYT - 11 TRBV7-9
ASSLSRAKNIQY - 12 TRBV28
ASSVGSEAF - 9 TRBV2
ASSVADRDERYNEQF - 15 TRBV9
ASSMVRNTEAF - 11 TRBV19
ASSLWGASHNEQF - 13 TRBV28
ASSAGGGTEAF - 11 TRBV9
AIRGGSGANVLT once 12 TRBV6-1